The T cell receptor beta chain under discussion was sequenced for a study of cytomegalovirus exposure and HLA in healthy donors. Overall study results and limits: Clonal expansion was found to be greater in HLA-associated TCR beta chains than in equally common others in a later analysis.

Vbeta (60) and Jbeta (13) primers were used in the PCR. As handled by the study authors: The count from a later analysis was some 81 million unique TCR beta chains, 9.5 million to 11 million of them shared. TCRdb's table, derived via immunoSEQ multiplex PCR, lists solely in-frame clones and lacks some. V and J calls and clone size come straight from that table; D and trimming were deduced from the DNA. The repertoire includes 95,000 to 100,000 clones, around 79% of them detected once, and about 1.9% sits in the top ten. Concerning this clone itself: Its cognate antigen is unknown.

The sequenced sample was PBMCs. This TCR came from a woman in her forties in good health and CMV-seronegative.

The CDR3 region has the DNA TGTGCCAGCAGGGAAGGACTAGCGGGGTCTTTGCAGTACTTC. This translates into CASREGLAGSLQYF. This chain connects TRBV28 to TRBJ2-7; 12 nucleotides agree with TRBD2. The germline V gene encodes CDR1 MDHEN and CDR2 SYDVKM. Trimming took 6 bases from V and 9 from J; bases not matched to a gene: 9. The CDR3 runs to 14 residues.